These 20 T cell receptor beta chains were sequenced from one sample in a study of cytomegalovirus exposure and HLA in healthy donors. PCR used 60 Vbeta primers and 13 Jbeta primers. Some clones are missing from TCRdb's copy, which holds only in-frame ones; the method was immunoSEQ multiplex PCR. The table lists more than 80,000 clones, 70% to 80% of them singletons. Sample: PBMCs. Receptor source: a boy aged 10-17 years in good health and CMV-seronegative.

The rearrangement links TRBV5-1 to TRBJ2-7; 7 positions match TRBD1. Looked up from germline, CDR1 is SGHRS and CDR2 is YFSETQ. Losses at the gene ends were 2 bases for V and 3 bases for J; bases not matched to a gene: 5. The CDR3 has 14 amino acids. CDR3 bases: TGCGCCAGCAGCTTTAGGGGACAGAGCTACGAGCAGTACTTC. Its translation: CASSFRGQSYEQYF.

There are a few counts of this clone. CDR3 bases: TGCGCCAGCGAGGTGACGGGTGGGAGGGATGAGCAGTTCTTC. The encoded protein is CASEVTGGRDEQFF. The J gene is TRBJ2-1, the V gene TRBV5-1; TRBD2 agrees at 7 bases. The CDR3 covers 14 residues. The trim removed 7 bases at V and 8 bases at J, leaving 12 bases unmatched. Germline CDR1 reads SGHRS; CDR2 reads YFSETQ.

CDR3 loop: CASISPQGPYEQYF. The DNA for the CDR3 is TGTGCCAGCATCTCACCCCAGGGCCCCTACGAGCAGTACTTC. The V call is TRBV28, the J call TRBJ2-7; D is perhaps TRBD1 (5 bases). Trimming stripped 7 bases from V and 2 bases from J, with 15 bases between. Germline CDR1 MDHEN, CDR2 SYDVKM. The CDR3 covers 14 residues.

This clone was observed a handful of times. The rearrangement links TRBV10-3 to TRBJ2-1; 7 positions match TRBD2. Germline lookup yields CDR1 ENHRY and CDR2 SYGVKD. V dropped 0 bases and J dropped 9; count of bases not matched to a gene: 11. This CDR3 region has 16 residues. The CDR3 coding sequence is TGTGCCATCAGTGAGTCGACTCTTGCGGGAGCCTTTGAGCAGTTCTTC. It codes for CAISESTLAGAFEQFF.

The chain couples TRBV6-1 to TRBJ2-5; D is perhaps TRBD1 (6 bases). This CDR3 comprises 14 residues. In germline, CDR1 is MNHNS, CDR2 SASEGT. Trimming shortened V by 5 bases and J by 5 bases, and 15 bases separated the two germline ends. The CDR3 spells CASSRTVPGETQYF. The CDR3 DNA follows: TGTGCCAGCAGTCGGACAGTTCCGGGGGAGACCCAGTACTTC.

The V gene is TRBV6-6, the J gene TRBJ1-1; 7 bases line up with TRBD1. The CDR3 extends over 13 amino acids. After removal of 8 bases from V and 1 base from J, the junction contained 4 bases not matched to a gene. The germline V gene has CDR1 MNHNY and CDR2 SVGAGI (reference sequence). CDR3 nucleotides: TGTGCCAGCTCCGGGACAGAGAACACTGAAGCTTTCTTT. Encoded protein: CASSGTENTEAFF.

The sample holds a few counts of this clone. This chain joins TRBV6-5 and TRBJ2-2; 8 nucleotides match TRBD1. Germline CDR1 MNHEY, CDR2 SVGAGI. The length of the CDR3 is 14 residues. With V trimmed by 4 bases and J by 4 bases, 2 bases remained unmatched. In DNA form, the CDR3 reads TGTGCCAGCAGTTGCACAGGGGGCACCGGGGAGCTGTTTTTT. Its protein is CASSCTGGTGELFF.

The J gene is TRBJ2-3, the V gene TRBV7-9, with TRBD2 as a possible D gene (6 bases). Germline V lookup: CDR1 SEHNR, CDR2 FQNEAQ (reference sequence). Trimming stripped 4 bases from V and 10 bases from J, with 30 bases between. The length of the CDR3 is 18 residues. DNA of the CDR3: TGTGCCAGCAGCTCGAAATTCGTCGGGACTTCGGCGGCCTTGGCGCAGTATTTT. This codes for CASSSKFVGTSAALAQYF.

The table lists this clone with a count of one. The J gene is TRBJ2-7, the V gene TRBV30; 10 nucleotides agree with TRBD2. The V gene end was trimmed by 5 bases and the J gene end by 3 bases; junction bases not matched to a gene: 19. Germline CDR1 reads GTSNPN; CDR2 reads SVGIG (reference sequence). The CDR3 is 18 amino acids. The CDR3 protein is CAWGGTERGWTSGYEQYF. Written as DNA, the CDR3 is TGTGCCTGGGGCGGTACGGAACGGGGGTGGACTAGCGGCTACGAGCAGTACTTC. Complete variable domain (other parts from reference TRBV30 and TRBJ2-7): SQTIHQWPATLVQPVGSPLSLECTVEGTSNPNLYWYRQAAGRGLQLLFYSVGIGQISSEVPQNLSASRPQDRQFILSSKKLLLSDSGFYLCAWGGTERGWTSGYEQYFGPGTRLTVT.

The chain employs TRBV7-3 and TRBJ2-2; TRBD2 might be the D (6 bases). V was cut by 3 bases and J by 1 base, with 6 bases left in between. Germline V gene lookup returns CDR1 SGHTA and CDR2 FQGTGA. The CDR3 loop spans 14 amino acids. CDR3 DNA sequence: TGTGCCAGCAGCTTGGGGGGGAACACCGGGGAGCTGTTTTTT. Amino acid sequence: CASSLGGNTGELFF.

The rearrangement links TRBV2 to TRBJ2-7; D ambiguous. The ends were cut back, 6 bases at V and 0 bases at J, with 6 bases in the middle. From germline, CDR1 is SNHLY and CDR2 FYNNEI. The length of the CDR3 is 12 residues. In DNA form, the CDR3 reads TGTGCCAGCAGGGGCAACTCCTACGAGCAGTACTTC. Its protein product is CASRGNSYEQYF. Variable domain in full (rest from reference TRBV2 and TRBJ2-7): EPEVTQTPSHQVTQMGQEVILRCVPISNHLYFYWYRQILGQKVEFLVSFYNNEISEKSEIFDDQFSVERPDGSNFTLKIRSTKLEDSAMYFCASRGNSYEQYFGPGTRLTVT.

V usage is TRBV7-8 and J usage is TRBJ2-7, with 12 bases aligning to TRBD1. J lost 6 bases, V lost 3 bases, and 3 bases had no gene match. Germline V lookup: CDR1 SGHVS, CDR2 FQNEAQ. This CDR3 is built from 14 residues. CDR3 DNA: TGTGCCAGCAGCTTTCCGGGACAGGGGGCCGAGCAGTACTTC. This gives the protein CASSFPGQGAEQYF.

The rearrangement joins TRBV6-1 to TRBJ1-2; no clear D gene. The germline gives CDR1 MNHNS, CDR2 SASEGT. The V gene lost 1 base and the J gene lost 7 bases, with 16 bases spanning the gap. This CDR3 is 15 amino acids long. The CDR3 loop reads CASSEVEGTRSGYTF. In DNA form, the CDR3 reads TGTGCCAGCAGTGAAGTAGAGGGAACCCGAAGTGGCTACACCTTC.

This clone has a single count. The rearrangement uses TRBV12-1 and TRBJ1-6; the D call TRBD1 from the table was never checked on the DNA. TRBV12-1 is marked as a pseudogene. The CDR3 is 14 residues long. This chain's CDR3 is CASSFGLGQSPLHF. As DNA, the CDR3 is TGTGCCAGCAGCTTTGGGTTGGGACAATCACCCCTCCACTTT.

The rearrangement links TRBV6-5 to TRBJ1-1; no clear D. V lost 6 bases to trimming and J lost 5 bases, with 13 bases between them. Germline CDR1 is MNHEY and CDR2 is SVGAGI. The CDR3 length is 13 residues. The CDR3 sequence: CASSPHGSTEAFF. The CDR3 DNA reads TGTGCCAGCAGCCCGCATGGTAGTACTGAAGCTTTCTTT.

This clone showed up just once. The rearrangement links TRBV27 to TRBJ2-7; 7 bases fit TRBD2. The germline V gene encodes CDR1 MNHEY and CDR2 SMNVEV (reference sequence). After removal of 6 bases from V and 0 bases from J, the junction contained 11 bases not matched to a gene. The CDR3 is 16 amino acids. In DNA, the CDR3 is TGTGCCAGCAGACGATTCACTAGCGAGAGCTCCTACGAGCAGTACTTC. As protein: CASRRFTSESSYEQYF.

In its sample, this clone was seen a few times. The chain combines TRBV2 with TRBJ1-4; 7 bases agree with TRBD1. The germline gives CDR1 SNHLY, CDR2 FYNNEI. The CDR3 runs 16 residues. Losses at the gene ends were 4 bases for V and 8 bases for J; bases not matched to a gene: 13. The CDR3 DNA is TGTGCCAGCAGTGTACAGGGGATTTTGTTTTCGGAAAAACTGTTTTTT. Encoded protein: CASSVQGILFSEKLFF.

The chain couples TRBV23-1 to TRBJ1-1; D remains unclear. TRBV23-1 is classed as an ORF, of uncertain function. This CDR3 contains 18 residues. V lost 1 base, J lost 0 bases, and 18 bases lay in between. The CDR3 region is CASSQLFRETFMNTEAFF. The CDR3, as DNA: TGCGCCAGCAGTCAATTATTTCGGGAAACTTTCATGAACACTGAAGCTTTCTTT.

The chain employs TRBV19 and TRBJ1-1, with a tentative D call TRBD1 (6 bases). The length of the CDR3 is 13 residues. Germline-derived CDR1 and CDR2 are LNHDA and SQIVND (reference sequence). Trimming took 6 bases from V and 1 from J, leaving 9 bases between them. In nucleotides, the CDR3 is TGTGCCAGTAGCTGGGACAAGAACACTGAAGCTTTCTTT. It encodes CASSWDKNTEAFF.

J is TRBJ2-7 and V is TRBV5-6; D is possibly TRBD1 (6 bases). Trimming pared 5 bases from V and 4 bases from J, leaving 10 bases between. CDR3 size: 12 residues. Germline V gene sequence: CDR1 SGHDT, CDR2 YYEEEE. CDR3 bases: TGTGCCAGCAGACTGGGGGCGTACGAGCAGTACTTC. This sequence encodes CASRLGAYEQYF.